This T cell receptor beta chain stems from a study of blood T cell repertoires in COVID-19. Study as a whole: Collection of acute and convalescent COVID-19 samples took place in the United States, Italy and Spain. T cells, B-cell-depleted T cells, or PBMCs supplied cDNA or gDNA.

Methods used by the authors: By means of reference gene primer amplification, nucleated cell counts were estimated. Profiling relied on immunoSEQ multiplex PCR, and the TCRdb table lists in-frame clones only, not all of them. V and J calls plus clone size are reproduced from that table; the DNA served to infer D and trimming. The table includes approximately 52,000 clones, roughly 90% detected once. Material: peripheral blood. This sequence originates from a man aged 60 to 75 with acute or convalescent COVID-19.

In DNA, the CDR3 is TGTGCCAGTAGTATAGAAGTTTCAGGGCTCACAGATACGCAGTATTTT. Translating it yields CASSIEVSGLTDTQYF. The chain has TRBV19 and TRBJ2-3; TRBD1 might be the D (5 bases). Germline V gene lookup returns CDR1 LNHDA and CDR2 SQIVND (reference sequence). Between the trimmed V and J ends, which lost 0 bases and 2 bases, there was a span of 12 bases. CDR3 length equals 16 residues.